Below are 15 T cell receptor beta chains sequenced from a single sample in a study of human T cells and chemical hapten exposure (TCRdb year 2021). Library preparation was by RACE. These reads were obtained on a NextSeq 500. Using fastp at Q25 and MiXCR, TCRdb reprocessed the public reads and kept productive beta chains. Each entry merges the rows of one CDR3 protein and shows their most common DNA and genes. A total of roughly 120,000 distinct CDR3 sequences appear in this sample, roughly 14% of them only once. The ten top clones hold around 2.7% of the sample. What this sample's time point label stands for: pre-sensitization, week 0. The treatment or condition label on this specimen signifies: therapeutic diphenylcyclopropenone sensitization with weekly scalp DPC. The starting material was whole blood, obtained in connection with sensitization to the hapten diphenylcyclopropenone (DPC). All receptors come from a woman under 30 with alopecia areata. Some clones in this sample may be carry-over from other donors' samples.

In its sample, this clonotype was seen a few times. The rearrangement links TRBV7-9 to TRBJ2-3, with 7 nucleotides matching TRBD2. The CDR3 has 17 residues. CDR1 is SEHNR and CDR2 is FQNEAQ in the germline V gene (reference sequence). The V gene end was trimmed by 5 bases and the J gene end by 3 bases; junction bases not matched to a gene: 14. The CDR3 DNA sequence: TGTGCCAGCAGCCCTCCGAGGGACTACCCCAGAACAGATACGCAGTATTTT. This sequence encodes CASSPPRDYPRTDTQYF.

This clonotype was counted between two and nine times. The V and J genes are TRBV20-1 and TRBJ2-7; possibly TRBD1 for D (6 bases). Trimming took 3 bases from V and 0 from J, leaving 15 bases between them. CDR1 and CDR2 from the germline V gene are DFQATT and SNEGSKA (reference sequence). The CDR3 length is 15 residues. The CDR3 loop reads CSASDGTRGSYEQYF. The CDR3 DNA reads TGCAGTGCTAGCGACGGGACACGGGGCTCCTACGAGCAGTACTTC.

V gene TRBV29-1 combines with J gene TRBJ2-1; 7 bases line up with TRBD1. The CDR3 is 14 residues long. Germline V gene data show CDR1 as SQVTM and CDR2 as ANQGSEA. J gave up 8 bases and V 6 bases, and 13 bases lay outside the gene matches. For the CDR3, the DNA is TGCAGCGTCCGAGACAGGGTGTGGAGCGATGAGCAGTTCTTC. Protein sequence: CSVRDRVWSDEQFF.

This clonotype was seen a handful of times. V usage is TRBV3-1 and J usage is TRBJ2-7, with D perhaps TRBD2 (5 bases). The ends were cut back, 0 bases at V and 3 bases at J, with 18 bases in the middle. Germline V CDR1 and CDR2: LGHDT, YNNKEL (reference sequence). This CDR3 is 17 amino acids long. CDR3 protein: CASSQDLRARVYYEQYF. The CDR3 nucleotides read TGTGCCAGCAGCCAAGATCTTAGGGCGAGGGTTTACTACGAGCAGTACTTC.

The V and J genes are TRBV6-1 and TRBJ2-6; D is unresolved. This CDR3 has 15 residues. V was pared by 1 base and J by 2 bases, with 6 bases between. Germline values: CDR1 MNHNS, CDR2 SASEGT. In DNA form, the CDR3 reads TGTGCCAGCAGTGAAGGGCAGACTGGGGCCAACGTCCTGACTTTC. As protein: CASSEGQTGANVLTF.

This clonotype was seen a handful of times. The chain couples TRBV2 to TRBJ2-2; D gene unclear. Looked up from germline, CDR1 is SNHLY and CDR2 is FYNNEI. Trimming cost V 6 bases and J 1 base, with 9 bases left between them. This CDR3 comprises 14 residues. The DNA of the CDR3 is TGTGCCAGCAGGGTCATAGGGAACACCGGGGAGCTGTTTTTT. As protein: CASRVIGNTGELFF.

This chain uses TRBV6-6 with TRBJ1-1; perhaps TRBD1 as D (6 bases). V shed 5 bases and J shed 6 bases, with 13 bases lying between them. Germline values: CDR1 MNHNY, CDR2 SVGAGI (reference sequence). This CDR3 has 13 residues. CDR3 sequence (DNA): TGTGCCAGCAGTACAACAGGGCTCGCTGAAGCTTTCTTT. Residues: CASSTTGLAEAFF.

V is TRBV2 and J is TRBJ2-5, with D possibly matching TRBD2 (5 bases). Per the germline V gene, CDR1 is SNHLY and CDR2 is FYNNEI. The V end lost 10 bases, the J end lost 2 bases, and 20 bases lay between the germline ends. This CDR3 is built from 15 residues. The CDR3 nucleotides are TGTGCCACCCTGGACTGGAGGACGGGGCAAGAGACCCAGTACTTC. It yields the protein CATLDWRTGQETQYF. Complete variable domain (other parts from reference TRBV2 and TRBJ2-5): EPEVTQTPSHQVTQMGQEVILRCVPISNHLYFYWYRQILGQKVEFLVSFYNNEISEKSEIFDDQFSVERPDGSNFTLKIRSTKLEDSAMYFCATLDWRTGQETQYFGPGTRLLVL.

This clonotype appeared many times. The chain combines TRBV10-3 with TRBJ2-7; no clear D. V lost 7 bases and J lost 0, with 13 bases in between. The CDR3 extends over 14 amino acids. Germline V CDR1 and CDR2: ENHRY, SYGVKD. The CDR3 sequence: CAITDTRLSYEQYF. The CDR3 DNA reads as TGTGCCATCACAGACACTCGCCTCTCCTACGAGCAGTACTTC.

This clonotype was seen repeatedly, ten times or more. The chain joins TRBV7-9 to TRBJ1-1, with 8 bases lining up with TRBD1. After removal of 5 bases from V and 7 bases from J, the junction contained 9 bases not matched to a gene. Germline CDR1 SEHNR, CDR2 FQNEAQ (reference sequence). The CDR3 is 14 residues long. Here the CDR3 reads CASSVGQGRIEAFF. The CDR3 DNA reads TGTGCCAGCAGCGTTGGACAGGGAAGAATTGAAGCTTTCTTT.

This clonotype was counted at least ten times. This chain connects TRBV27 to TRBJ1-1; weak D call: TRBD1 (5 bases). V dropped 5 bases and J dropped 7 bases, with 14 bases sitting between them. Germline CDR1 is MNHEY and CDR2 is SMNVEV (reference sequence). The CDR3 is made up of 13 amino acids. CDR3 loop: CASSLRVTNEAFF. The CDR3 DNA reads TGTGCCAGCAGTCTCAGGGTAACGAATGAAGCTTTCTTT.

The chain joins TRBV27 to TRBJ1-5; possible D gene TRBD1, 5 bases. Germline V lookup: CDR1 MNHEY, CDR2 SMNVEV (reference sequence). Trimming removed 6 bases from V and 4 bases from J, with 13 bases in between. The CDR3 runs 14 residues. CDR3 sequence: CASSFRGENQPQHF. In DNA, the CDR3 is TGTGCCAGCAGCTTTCGGGGGGAAAATCAGCCCCAGCATTTT.

In this sample, this clonotype turned up a few times. The chain links TRBV28 to TRBJ1-1; TRBD1 aligns across 7 bases. V lost 5 bases and J lost 8; bases outside the gene matches: 11. The CDR3 is made up of 14 amino acids. The germline V gene has CDR1 MDHEN and CDR2 SYDVKM. The CDR3 region has the DNA TGTGCCAGCAGTACCACCCCCACAGGGGTAGAAGCTTTCTTT. This sequence encodes CASSTTPTGVEAFF. Complete variable domain (other parts from reference TRBV28 and TRBJ1-1): DVKVTQSSRYLVKRTGEKVFLECVQDMDHENMFWYRQDPGLGLRLIYFSYDVKMKEKGDIPEGYSVSREKKERFSLILESASTNQTSMYLCASSTTPTGVEAFFGQGTRLTVV.

The V and J genes are TRBV7-9 and TRBJ1-1; the D is unclear. Germline CDR1 SEHNR, CDR2 FQNEAQ (reference sequence). The CDR3 spans 16 residues. Trimming cost V 4 bases and J 3 bases, with 18 bases left between them. The CDR3 loop is CASSSPPSSLDTEAFF. The CDR3 DNA is TGTGCCAGCAGCTCCCCCCCGAGCTCCCTGGACACTGAAGCTTTCTTT.

This clonotype showed up just a few times. The chain has TRBV20-1 and TRBJ1-3; D is perhaps TRBD1 (5 bases). Between the trimmed V and J ends, which lost 6 bases and 0 bases, there was a span of 21 bases. The CDR3 has 17 amino acids. From germline, CDR1 is DFQATT and CDR2 SNEGSKA (reference sequence). CDR3 DNA: TGCAGTGCCCGTCCCGGGACTCTTCTGAGCTCTGGAAACACCATATATTTT. Protein product: CSARPGTLLSSGNTIYF.